Presented here are 25 T cell receptor beta chains from one specimen sequenced in a study of shared clonotypes between healthy human individuals. TCRdb's table, derived via immunoSEQ multiplex PCR, lists solely in-frame clones and lacks some. Of 2.3 million or so clones in the sample, just over 90% were seen once. What was sequenced was naive CD4+ T cells from PBMCs. Subset specified: CD45RA+ positively selected. The receptors come from a man between 18 and 35 years old in good health. Some clones in this sample may be carry-over from other donors' samples.

J is TRBJ2-5 and V is TRBV5-6; TRBD1 is a possible D gene (6 bases). The CDR3 contains 16 residues. With 4 bases removed from V and 2 bases from J, the gap between germline ends came to 18 bases. The germline V gene has CDR1 SGHDT and CDR2 YYEEEE. Here the CDR3 reads CASSREQGVIQETQYF. Written as DNA, the CDR3 is TGTGCCAGCAGCCGAGAACAGGGAGTAATACAAGAGACCCAGTACTTC.

V is TRBV5-8 and J is TRBJ2-7; D not certain. Germline V gives CDR1 SGHTS, CDR2 YDEGEE. The ends were cut back, 0 bases at V and 2 bases at J, with 9 bases in the middle. The CDR3 totals 14 residues. The CDR3 DNA is TGTGCCAGCAGCTTGGCTGGCCCAGCCTACGAGCAGTACTTC. It codes for CASSLAGPAYEQYF. Combining the CDR3 with reference TRBV5-8 and TRBJ2-7 gives the whole variable domain EAGVTQSPTHLIKTRGQQATLRCSPISGHTSVYWYQQALGLGLQFLLWYDEGEERNRGNFPPRFSGRQFPNYSSELNVNALELEDSALYLCASSLAGPAYEQYFGPGTRLTVT.

This chain's CDR3 is CATYRDGRSGANVLTF. CDR3 DNA sequence: TGTGCCACTTACCGGGACGGAAGATCTGGGGCCAACGTCCTGACTTTC. The gene calls are TRBV28 and TRBJ2-6, with D possibly being TRBD1 or TRBD2 (5 bases each). This CDR3 spans 16 amino acids. Germline CDR1 and CDR2: MDHEN and SYDVKM. With 10 bases removed from V and 1 base from J, the gap between germline ends came to 17 bases.

V and J are TRBV19 and TRBJ1-3; a weak D match, TRBD1 (5 bases). There are 15 residues in the CDR3. V was clipped by 2 bases and J by 1 base, with 9 bases between them. CDR1 and CDR2 (germline): LNHDA, SQIVND (reference sequence). The CDR3 DNA is TGTGCCAGTAGTATACAGGGTACTTCTGGAAACACCATATATTTT. Translating it yields CASSIQGTSGNTIYF.

The CDR3 coding sequence is TGTGCCAGCAGGTTAGGAGTTGACGATGGCTACACCTTC. Translated: CASRLGVDDGYTF. The rearrangement joins TRBV18 to TRBJ1-2; no clear D gene. CDR1 and CDR2 (germline): KGHSH, LQKENI. CDR3 size: 13 residues. Trimming took 8 bases from V and 6 from J, leaving 16 bases between them.

This chain uses TRBV11-1 with TRBJ2-7; perhaps TRBD1 as D (5 bases). The length of the CDR3 is 13 residues. The V and J ends lost 2 bases and 7 bases respectively, with 12 bases between them. Germline V CDR1 and CDR2: SGHAT, FQDESV (reference sequence). DNA for the CDR3: TGTGCCAGCAGCTTACCAGGGTCTAAGGAGCAGTACTTC. This encodes CASSLPGSKEQYF.

The V call is TRBV5-1, the J call TRBJ1-4, with D possibly TRBD1 on 5 matching bases. From germline, CDR1 is SGHRS and CDR2 YFSETQ. Deletions cut 5 bases from V and 3 bases from J, with 14 bases between. The CDR3 consists of 15 residues. The CDR3, as DNA: TGCGCCAGCAGTGTTTTGAGGGGAGCTAATGAAAAACTGTTTTTT. Protein product: CASSVLRGANEKLFF.

The chain is built from TRBV2 and TRBJ2-3; D may be TRBD2 (6 bases). Germline CDR1 reads SNHLY; CDR2 reads FYNNEI. This CDR3 has 13 residues. V gave up 8 bases and J gave up 4 bases, with 13 bases separating them. The CDR3 DNA reads TGTGCCAGCTGGGGTAGCGGTTCAGATACGCAGTATTTT. Translated, it gives CASWGSGSDTQYF. Full variable domain (rest looked up from reference TRBV2 and TRBJ2-3): EPEVTQTPSHQVTQMGQEVILRCVPISNHLYFYWYRQILGQKVEFLVSFYNNEISEKSEIFDDQFSVERPDGSNFTLKIRSTKLEDSAMYFCASWGSGSDTQYFGPGTRLTVL.

Notes on this clone: The sample carries other DNA sequences with the same CDR3. This rearrangement joins TRBV5-1 to TRBJ1-1, with a tentative D call TRBD1 (6 bases). Germline V gene sequence: CDR1 SGHRS, CDR2 YFSETQ. The CDR3 spans 12 residues. With 1 base removed from V and 6 bases from J, the gap between germline ends came to 7 bases. The CDR3 coding sequence is TGCGCCAGCAGCTTGCCAGGGGCTGAAGCTTTCTTT. It specifies CASSLPGAEAFF.

The chain carries TRBV10-3 and TRBJ1-1; possibly TRBD1 for D (5 bases). CDR3 length: 14 amino acids. Trimming pared 11 bases from V and 3 bases from J, leaving 19 bases between. Germline values: CDR1 ENHRY, CDR2 SYGVKD. The CDR3 DNA follows: TGTGCCTCGCGCGGGGCCCTCGGGGACACTGAAGCTTTCTTT. Amino acids: CASRGALGDTEAFF.

This chain uses TRBV18 with TRBJ1-3; a weak D match, TRBD1 (5 bases). The ends were cut back, 6 bases at V and 0 bases at J, with 12 bases in the middle. Germline V gene lookup returns CDR1 KGHSH and CDR2 LQKENI. CDR3 length: 15 amino acids. The CDR3 DNA reads as TGTGCCAGCTCCCTCTGGGACCCCTCTGGAAACACCATATATTTT. Translating it yields CASSLWDPSGNTIYF.

The V call is TRBV2, the J call TRBJ2-3; 10 positions match TRBD1. The CDR3 runs to 15 residues. Germline V gene lookup returns CDR1 SNHLY and CDR2 FYNNEI. V dropped 4 bases and J dropped 6; count of bases not matched to a gene: 7. The CDR3 DNA is TGTGCCAGCAGTGCACGACAGGGGGCTGGGGATACGCAGTATTTT. Amino acids: CASSARQGAGDTQYF.

This rearrangement joins TRBV28 to TRBJ2-5, with TRBD1 matching over 10 bases. The DNA end favors TRBJ2-7, so the J call may be wrong. Germline V gene data show CDR1 as MDHEN and CDR2 as SYDVKM. The CDR3 length is 15 residues. The CDR3 DNA reads as TGTGCCAGCAGTACCTGGACAGGGGGGACCTACGAGCAGTACTTC. This translates into CASSTWTGGTYEQYF.

CDR3 nucleotide sequence: TGCGCCAGCAGCCAAGTAGACAGGGGAGATGATAGCAATCAGCCCCAGCATTTT. It codes for CASSQVDRGDDSNQPQHF. The chain is built from TRBV4-1 and TRBJ1-5; 8 positions match TRBD1. The junction had 8 bases not matched to a gene; V was cut back by 1 base and J by 0 bases. The CDR3 contains 18 residues. CDR1 and CDR2 from the germline V gene are MGHRA and YSYEKL.

Of note for this clone: The sample has other DNA sequences that encode this CDR3 too. The chain employs TRBV5-1 and TRBJ1-4, with TRBD1 identical over 9 bases. The V gene's germline CDR1 is SGHRS and CDR2 YFSETQ. This CDR3 has 15 amino acids. The V and J ends lost 3 bases and 1 base, in that order; junction bases with no gene match: 1. The CDR3 coding sequence is TGCGCCAGCAGCTCGACAGGGGGAACTAATGAAAAACTGTTTTTT. The encoded protein is CASSSTGGTNEKLFF.

This chain uses TRBV28 with TRBJ1-3; no reliable D call. V was trimmed by 2 bases and J by 0 bases, leaving 11 bases between them. Germline-derived CDR1 and CDR2 are MDHEN and SYDVKM. The CDR3 has 16 amino acids. The CDR3 nucleotides are TGTGCCAGCAGTTTAAGCTCACCGGGCTCTGGAAACACCATATATTTT. As protein: CASSLSSPGSGNTIYF.

The V gene is TRBV27, the J gene TRBJ1-2; D call uncertain. Germline V gene data show CDR1 as MNHEY and CDR2 as SMNVEV (reference sequence). This CDR3 contains 15 residues. V was trimmed by 3 bases and J by 0 bases, leaving 11 bases between them. CDR3 DNA: TGTGCCAGCAGTTTCAGGAGGGAAGCTAACTATGGCTACACCTTC. This encodes CASSFRREANYGYTF.

The V gene is TRBV6-5, the J gene TRBJ2-3; TRBD2 is a possible D gene (6 bases). Germline V lookup: CDR1 MNHEY, CDR2 SVGAGI. Trimming shortened V by 2 bases and J by 0 bases, and 12 bases separated the two germline ends. The CDR3 consists of 16 residues. CDR3 bases: TGTGCCAGCAGTTACGGACTAAAAGCTAGCACAGATACGCAGTATTTT. It is translated as CASSYGLKASTDTQYF.

The gene calls are TRBV4-1 and TRBJ1-5; TRBD1 might be the D (5 bases). V was shortened by 1 base and J by 2 bases, with 9 bases between the two germline ends. CDR3 length equals 15 residues. Germline loops: CDR1 MGHRA, CDR2 YSYEKL. DNA of the CDR3: TGCGCCAGCAGCCAAGGGGGGGGTGGCAATCAGCCCCAGCATTTT. As protein: CASSQGGGGNQPQHF.

The chain recombines TRBV5-4 with TRBJ2-5, with D possibly TRBD1 on 6 matching bases. V was cut by 1 base and J by 4 bases, with 11 bases left in between. Germline CDR1 and CDR2: SGHNT and YYREEE (reference sequence). This CDR3 has 14 residues. CDR3 DNA sequence: TGTGCCAGCAGCTTGCAGGGGACGGGAGAGACCCAGTACTTC. This encodes CASSLQGTGETQYF.

This chain connects TRBV5-1 to TRBJ2-3, with D uncertain. The V gene's germline CDR1 is SGHRS and CDR2 YFSETQ. This CDR3 has 14 residues. V lost 2 bases and J 5 bases, leaving 12 bases between the germline ends. CDR3 nucleotide sequence: TGCGCCAGCAGCTTCGGGCAGGAGAGAGATACGCAGTATTTT. Its protein is CASSFGQERDTQYF.

The chain couples TRBV7-3 to TRBJ2-3, with D possibly being TRBD1 (6 bases). The CDR3 spans 14 residues. The germline CDR1 and CDR2 sequences are SGHTA and FQGTGA. V dropped 3 bases and J dropped 4 bases, with 11 bases sitting between them. CDR3 in DNA: TGTGCCAGCAGCTTGAACAGGGCTCCAGATACGCAGTATTTT. Protein sequence: CASSLNRAPDTQYF.

J is TRBJ1-1 and V is TRBV7-3; unclear D gene. The V end was cut by 5 bases, the J end by 5 bases, with 18 bases between. In germline, CDR1 is SGHTA, CDR2 FQGTGA. The CDR3 sequence is 15 residues long. The CDR3 bases are TGTGCCAGCAGCCCTGCGCTTGCCTTGGGGACTGAAGCTTTCTTT. Translation: CASSPALALGTEAFF.

The V gene is TRBV27, the J gene TRBJ2-2; D is unclear. The germline CDR1 and CDR2 sequences are MNHEY and SMNVEV (reference sequence). CDR3 length: 14 amino acids. Trimming removed 6 bases at V and 6 bases at J, with 14 bases between. CDR3 residues: CASRSGSLAGELFF. The CDR3 DNA is TGTGCCAGCAGGTCGGGCAGCCTAGCCGGGGAGCTGTTTTTT.

The rearrangement links TRBV7-2 to TRBJ2-3; TRBD1 might be the D (6 bases). Germline V lookup: CDR1 SGHTA, CDR2 FQGNSA. V was shortened by 6 bases and J by 2 bases, with 12 bases between the two germline ends. CDR3 length: 14 amino acids. CDR3 loop: CASRIQGPTDTQYF. Written as DNA, the CDR3 is TGTGCCAGCAGAATACAGGGCCCCACAGATACGCAGTATTTT. The complete variable domain, with remaining parts taken from reference TRBV7-2 and TRBJ2-3, reads GAGVSQSPSNKVTEKGKDVELRCDPISGHTALYWYRQSLGQGLEFLIYFQGNSAPDKSGLPSDRFSAERTGGSVSTLTIQRTQQEDSAVYLCASRIQGPTDTQYFGPGTRLTVL.